This is a list of T cell receptor beta chains from one sample in a study of cytomegalovirus exposure and HLA in healthy donors. The assay was immunoSEQ multiplex PCR, and TCRdb's table has in-frame clones only and misses some. Counted here are roughly 150,000 clones, about 68% occurring once; the ten biggest clones make up 1.3% to 1.5%. Sequencing input: PBMCs. All receptors derive from a man aged 18 to 29 in good health and CMV-seronegative. The CDR3 runs from the conserved cysteine through the conserved F or W. The D gene is left open where the match is weak. Only part of the rows carry a size: once, few, many, or a class if the clone is expanded.

d_call: TRBD2
clone_size: -
j_call: TRBJ2-7
v_call: TRBV9
cdr3_nt: TGTGCCAGCAGCGTAGGGAATAGCGGGGGCTACGAGCAGTACTTC
cdr3_aa: CASSVGNSGGYEQYF

d_call: -
clone_size: -
j_call: TRBJ2-1
v_call: TRBV27
cdr3_nt: TGTGCCAGCAGTTTACTAGCTCTTCCCCTTTACAATGAGCAGTTCTTC
cdr3_aa: CASSLLALPLYNEQFF

d_call: -
clone_size: -
j_call: TRBJ1-5
v_call: TRBV6-5
cdr3_nt: TGTGCCAGCAGCCTAACAGGGTTTGGGCAGCCCCAGCATTTT
cdr3_aa: CASSLTGFGQPQHF

d_call: -
clone_size: few
j_call: TRBJ2-5
v_call: TRBV5-1
cdr3_nt: TGCGCCAGCAGCTTGGCCGACATGGGCCAAGAGACCCAGTACTTC
cdr3_aa: CASSLADMGQETQYF

d_call: TRBD1
clone_size: -
j_call: TRBJ1-1
v_call: TRBV28
cdr3_nt: TGTGCCAGCACCATAGGGGACAGCCACACTGAAGCTTTCTTT
cdr3_aa: CASTIGDSHTEAFF

d_call: TRBD1
clone_size: few
j_call: TRBJ1-1
v_call: TRBV7-9
cdr3_nt: TGTGCCAGCAGCTTAGGGACAGGGGGCATGTTGGGTACTGAAGCTTTCTTT
cdr3_aa: CASSLGTGGMLGTEAFF

d_call: -
clone_size: -
j_call: TRBJ1-5
v_call: TRBV5-6
cdr3_nt: TGTGCCAGCAGCTTCCAGTCTGAGCCCCAGCATTTT
cdr3_aa: CASSFQSEPQHF

d_call: -
clone_size: -
j_call: TRBJ1-4
v_call: TRBV4-1
cdr3_nt: TGCGCCAGCAGCCAAGATCCCGGACCCGGGAAAAAGCTGTTTTTT
cdr3_aa: CASSQDPGPGKKLFF

d_call: TRBD2
clone_size: -
j_call: TRBJ2-1
v_call: TRBV9
cdr3_nt: TGTGCCAGCAGCGTAGCGGGGGGAGGCAATGAGCAGTTCTTC
cdr3_aa: CASSVAGGGNEQFF

d_call: TRBD2
clone_size: few
j_call: TRBJ2-5
v_call: TRBV19
cdr3_nt: TGTGCCAGTAGTGCCTGGACTAGCGGGACTTTGACCCAGTACTTC
cdr3_aa: CASSAWTSGTLTQYF

d_call: TRBD1
clone_size: -
j_call: TRBJ2-3
v_call: TRBV5-1
cdr3_nt: TGCGCCAGCAGCCCCGGACAGGGGGGAGATACGCAGTATTTT
cdr3_aa: CASSPGQGGDTQYF

d_call: -
clone_size: -
j_call: TRBJ2-1
v_call: TRBV5-5
cdr3_nt: TGTGCCAGCTCCTTCGGGGTCGACAATGAGCAGTTCTTC
cdr3_aa: CASSFGVDNEQFF

d_call: TRBD2
clone_size: once
j_call: TRBJ2-7
v_call: TRBV11-2
cdr3_nt: TGTGCCAGCAGCTACGTTAGGACTAGCCGATACGAGCAGTACTTC
cdr3_aa: CASSYVRTSRYEQYF

d_call: -
clone_size: -
j_call: TRBJ2-1
v_call: TRBV10-3
cdr3_nt: TGTGCCATCAGTGAGGGAAGGGGTTGGCGGTTCTTC
cdr3_aa: CAISEGRGWRFF

d_call: -
clone_size: -
j_call: TRBJ2-7
v_call: TRBV10-3
cdr3_nt: TGTGCCATCAGTGTACCTAGACAGGCCCCCTCCTACGAGCAGTACTTC
cdr3_aa: CAISVPRQAPSYEQYF

d_call: TRBD1
clone_size: -
j_call: TRBJ2-7
v_call: TRBV19
cdr3_nt: TGTGCCAGTAGCCTACAGCCGGGACAGTCCTACGAGCAGTACTTC
cdr3_aa: CASSLQPGQSYEQYF

d_call: -
clone_size: once
j_call: TRBJ1-6
v_call: TRBV4-1
cdr3_nt: TGCGCCAGCAGCCAAGGGAGCCTCAATAATTCACCCCTCCACTTT
cdr3_aa: CASSQGSLNNSPLHF

d_call: -
clone_size: -
j_call: TRBJ1-5
v_call: TRBV28
cdr3_nt: TGTGCCAGCAGTCCTTATAGCAATCAGCCCCAGCATTTT
cdr3_aa: CASSPYSNQPQHF

d_call: TRBD1
clone_size: -
j_call: TRBJ1-6
v_call: TRBV27
cdr3_nt: TGTGCCAGCAGTTTAAGGACAGGGGAATATTCACCCCTCCACTTT
cdr3_aa: CASSLRTGEYSPLHF